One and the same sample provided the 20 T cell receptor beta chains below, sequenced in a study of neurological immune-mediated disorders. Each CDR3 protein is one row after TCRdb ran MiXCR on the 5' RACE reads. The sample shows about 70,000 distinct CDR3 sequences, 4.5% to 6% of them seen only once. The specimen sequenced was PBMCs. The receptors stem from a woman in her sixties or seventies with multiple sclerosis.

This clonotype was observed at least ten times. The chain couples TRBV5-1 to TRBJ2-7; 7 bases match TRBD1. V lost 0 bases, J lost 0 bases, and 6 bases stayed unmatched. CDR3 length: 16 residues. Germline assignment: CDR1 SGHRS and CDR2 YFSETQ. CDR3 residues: CASSLGMDRISYEQYF. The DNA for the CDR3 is TGCGCCAGCAGCTTGGGAATGGACAGGATCTCCTACGAGCAGTACTTC.

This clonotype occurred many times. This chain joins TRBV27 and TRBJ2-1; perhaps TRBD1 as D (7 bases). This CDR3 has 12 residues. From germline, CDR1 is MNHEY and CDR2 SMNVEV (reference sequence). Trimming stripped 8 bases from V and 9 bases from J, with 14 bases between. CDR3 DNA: TGTGCCAGCCAGGGGGGCCTTGGTGAGCAGTTCTTC. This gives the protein CASQGGLGEQFF.

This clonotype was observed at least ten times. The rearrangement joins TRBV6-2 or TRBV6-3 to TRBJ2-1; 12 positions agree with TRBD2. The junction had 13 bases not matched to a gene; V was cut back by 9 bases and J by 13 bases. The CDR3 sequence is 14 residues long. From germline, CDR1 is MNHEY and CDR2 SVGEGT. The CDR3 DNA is TGTGCCAGTGGACTAGCGGGGCCCCCTATGGAACAGTTCTTC. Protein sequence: CASGLAGPPMEQFF.

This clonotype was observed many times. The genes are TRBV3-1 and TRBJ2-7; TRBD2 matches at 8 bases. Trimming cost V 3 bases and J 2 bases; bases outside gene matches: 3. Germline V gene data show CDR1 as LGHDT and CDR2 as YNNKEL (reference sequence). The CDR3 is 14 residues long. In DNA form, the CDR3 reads TGTGCCAGCAGCCAGCGGGAGGCCCCCTACGAGCAGTACTTC. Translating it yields CASSQREAPYEQYF.

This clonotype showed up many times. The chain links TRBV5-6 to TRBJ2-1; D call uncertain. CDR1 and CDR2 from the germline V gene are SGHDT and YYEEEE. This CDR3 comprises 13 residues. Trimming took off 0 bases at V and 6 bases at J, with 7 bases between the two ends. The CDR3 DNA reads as TGTGCCAGCAGCTTGGCCATGGGCAATGAGCAGTTCTTC. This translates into CASSLAMGNEQFF.

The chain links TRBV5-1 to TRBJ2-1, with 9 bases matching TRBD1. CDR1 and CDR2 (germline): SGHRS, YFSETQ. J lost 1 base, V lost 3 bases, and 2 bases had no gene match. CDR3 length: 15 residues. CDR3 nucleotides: TGCGCCAGCAGCTGGACAGGGGATTCCTACAATGAGCAGTTCTTC. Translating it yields CASSWTGDSYNEQFF.

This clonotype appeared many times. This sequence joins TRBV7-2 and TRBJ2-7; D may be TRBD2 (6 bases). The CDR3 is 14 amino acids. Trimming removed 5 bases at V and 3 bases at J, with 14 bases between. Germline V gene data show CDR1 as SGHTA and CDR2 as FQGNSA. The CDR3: CASSRRPSDYEQYF. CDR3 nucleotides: TGTGCCAGCAGCAGAAGACCTAGCGACTACGAGCAGTACTTC.

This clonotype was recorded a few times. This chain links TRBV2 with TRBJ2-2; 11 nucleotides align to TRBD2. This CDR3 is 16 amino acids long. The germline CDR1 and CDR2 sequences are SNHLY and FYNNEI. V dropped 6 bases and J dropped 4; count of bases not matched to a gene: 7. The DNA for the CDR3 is TGTGCCAGCAGAAAGGGGACTAGCGGAATCACCGGGGAGCTGTTTTTT. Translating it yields CASRKGTSGITGELFF.

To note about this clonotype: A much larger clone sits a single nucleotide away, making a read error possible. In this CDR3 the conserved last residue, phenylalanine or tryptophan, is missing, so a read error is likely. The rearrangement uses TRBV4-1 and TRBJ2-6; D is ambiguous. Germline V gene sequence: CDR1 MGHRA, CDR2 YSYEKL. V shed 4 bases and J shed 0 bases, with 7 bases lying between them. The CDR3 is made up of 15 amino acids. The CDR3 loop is CASSPPYSGANVLTC. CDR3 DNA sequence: TGCGCCAGCAGCCCCCCTTACTCTGGGGCCAACGTCCTGACTTGC.

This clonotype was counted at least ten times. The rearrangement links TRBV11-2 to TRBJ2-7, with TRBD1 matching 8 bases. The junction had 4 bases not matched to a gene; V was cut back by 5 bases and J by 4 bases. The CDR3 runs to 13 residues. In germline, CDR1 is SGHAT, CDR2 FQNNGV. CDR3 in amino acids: CASSPDRVYEQYF. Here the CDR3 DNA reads TGTGCCAGCAGCCCGGACAGGGTATACGAGCAGTACTTC.

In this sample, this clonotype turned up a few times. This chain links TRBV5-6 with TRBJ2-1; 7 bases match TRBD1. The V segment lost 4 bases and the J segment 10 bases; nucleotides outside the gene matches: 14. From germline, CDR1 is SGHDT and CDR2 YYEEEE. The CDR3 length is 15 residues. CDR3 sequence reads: CASSHSLIGGGEQFF. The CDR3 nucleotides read TGTGCCAGCAGCCACAGTCTCATAGGGGGCGGCGAGCAGTTCTTC.

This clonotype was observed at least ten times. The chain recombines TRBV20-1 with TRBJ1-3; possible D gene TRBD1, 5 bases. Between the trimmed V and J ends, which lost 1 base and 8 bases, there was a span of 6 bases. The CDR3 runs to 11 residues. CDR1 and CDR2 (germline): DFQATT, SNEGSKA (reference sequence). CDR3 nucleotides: TGCAGTGCTAGAGGGGGGGACACCATATATTTT. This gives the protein CSARGGDTIYF.

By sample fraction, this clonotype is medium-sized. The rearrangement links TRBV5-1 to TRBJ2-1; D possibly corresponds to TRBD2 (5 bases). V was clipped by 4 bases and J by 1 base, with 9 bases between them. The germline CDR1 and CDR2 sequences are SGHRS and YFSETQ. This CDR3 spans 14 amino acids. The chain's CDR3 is CASSRGRSYNEQFF. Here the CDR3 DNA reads TGCGCCAGCAGCCGGGGAAGATCCTACAATGAGCAGTTCTTC.

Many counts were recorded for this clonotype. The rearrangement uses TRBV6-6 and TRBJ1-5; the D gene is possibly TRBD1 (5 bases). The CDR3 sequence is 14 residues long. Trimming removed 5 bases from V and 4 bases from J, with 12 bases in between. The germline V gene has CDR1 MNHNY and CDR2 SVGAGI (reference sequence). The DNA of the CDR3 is TGTGCCAGCAGTAGGGGATCCACGAATCAGCCCCAGCATTTT. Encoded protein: CASSRGSTNQPQHF.

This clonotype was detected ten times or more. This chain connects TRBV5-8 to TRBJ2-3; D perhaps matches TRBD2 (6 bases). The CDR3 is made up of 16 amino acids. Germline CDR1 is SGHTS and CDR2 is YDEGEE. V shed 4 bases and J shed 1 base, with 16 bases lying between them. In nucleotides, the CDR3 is TGTGCCAGCAGCCAGTTGCTTGGGACTGGCACAGATACGCAGTATTTT. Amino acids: CASSQLLGTGTDTQYF. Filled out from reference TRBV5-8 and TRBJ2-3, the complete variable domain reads EAGVTQSPTHLIKTRGQQATLRCSPISGHTSVYWYQQALGLGLQFLLWYDEGEERNRGNFPPRFSGRQFPNYSSELNVNALELEDSALYLCASSQLLGTGTDTQYFGPGTRLTVL.

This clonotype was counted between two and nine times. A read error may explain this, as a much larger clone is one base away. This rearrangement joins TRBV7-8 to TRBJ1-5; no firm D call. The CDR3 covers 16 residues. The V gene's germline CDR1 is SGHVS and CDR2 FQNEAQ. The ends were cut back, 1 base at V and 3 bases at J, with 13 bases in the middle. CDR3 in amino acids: CASSLGGWQNNQPQHF. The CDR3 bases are TGTGCCAGCAGCTTAGGGGGTTGGCAGAACAATCAGCCCCAGCATTTT.

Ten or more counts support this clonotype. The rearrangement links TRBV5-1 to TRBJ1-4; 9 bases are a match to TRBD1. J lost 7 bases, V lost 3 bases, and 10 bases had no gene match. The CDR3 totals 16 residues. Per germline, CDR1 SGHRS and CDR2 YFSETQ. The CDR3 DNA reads TGCGCCAGCAGCTGGGGGGACAGGGCGACTTCTGAAAAACTGTTTTTT. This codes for CASSWGDRATSEKLFF.

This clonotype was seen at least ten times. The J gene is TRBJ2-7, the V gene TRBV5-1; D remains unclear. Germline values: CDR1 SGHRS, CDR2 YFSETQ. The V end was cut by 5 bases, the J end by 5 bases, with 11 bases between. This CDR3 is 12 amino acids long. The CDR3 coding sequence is TGCGCCAGCAGTCCGCTTCACCACGAGCAGTACTTC. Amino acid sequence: CASSPLHHEQYF.

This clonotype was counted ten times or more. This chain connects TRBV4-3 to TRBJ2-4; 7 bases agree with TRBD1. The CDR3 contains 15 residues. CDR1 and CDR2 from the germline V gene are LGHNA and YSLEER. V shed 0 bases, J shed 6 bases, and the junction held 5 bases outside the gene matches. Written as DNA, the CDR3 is TGCGCCAGCAGCCAAGATGTGGCAGGGGGAAACATTCAGTACTTC. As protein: CASSQDVAGGNIQYF.

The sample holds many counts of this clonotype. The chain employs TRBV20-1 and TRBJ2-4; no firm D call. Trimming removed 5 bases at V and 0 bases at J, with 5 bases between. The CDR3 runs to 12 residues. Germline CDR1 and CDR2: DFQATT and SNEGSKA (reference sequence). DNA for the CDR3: TGCAGTGCTGAACTAGCCAAAAACATTCAGTACTTC. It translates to CSAELAKNIQYF.